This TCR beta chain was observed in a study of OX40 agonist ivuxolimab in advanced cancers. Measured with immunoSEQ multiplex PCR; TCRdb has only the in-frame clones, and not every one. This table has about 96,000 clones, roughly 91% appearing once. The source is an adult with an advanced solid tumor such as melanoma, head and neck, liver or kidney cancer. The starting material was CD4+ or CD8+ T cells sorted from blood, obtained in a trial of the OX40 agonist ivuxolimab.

The CDR3 protein is CASREREVGLETQYF. The CDR3 DNA reads as TGTGCCAGTAGGGAGCGGGAGGTGGGCCTAGAAACGCAGTATTTT. The chain joins TRBV19 to TRBJ2-3; 9 bases are shared with TRBD2. V shed 6 bases, J shed 9 bases, and the junction held 13 bases outside the gene matches. Germline values: CDR1 LNHDA, CDR2 SQIVND (reference sequence). This CDR3 spans 15 amino acids.